A single sample is the source of the 26 T cell receptor beta chains below, sequenced in a study of metastatic and nonmetastatic thyroid tumors. TCRdb re-analyzed the PCR reads through MiXCR. The table records 13,000 to 15,000 clones, 29% of them present only once. Thyroid surgery was preceded by no treatment in any patient. Sequencing was carried out using blood. These receptors were obtained from a female donor with papillary thyroid cancer or a benign thyroid nodule (not recorded which). Some clones in this sample may be carry-over from other donors' samples.

By proportion, this clone is medium-sized. The chain carries TRBV9 and TRBJ2-7, with D uncertain. Germline-derived CDR1 and CDR2 are SGDLS and YYNGEE. The germline V and J ends were trimmed by 0 bases and 2 bases, with 12 bases remaining between them. The CDR3 loop spans 15 amino acids. The DNA of the CDR3 is TGTGCCAGCAGCGTAGCCCCACTACCGACCTACGAGCAGTACTTC. Amino acids: CASSVAPLPTYEQYF.

V and J are TRBV5-1 and TRBJ1-2; 7 positions agree with TRBD1. V was clipped by 0 bases and J by 6 bases; unmatched bases: 8. The CDR3 has 15 residues. Per germline, CDR1 SGHRS and CDR2 YFSETQ. CDR3 residues: CASSLETGRKNGYTF. CDR3 bases: TGCGCCAGCAGCTTGGAGACAGGGAGAAAGAATGGCTACACCTTC. The variable domain in full, with the rest retrieved from reference TRBV5-1 and TRBJ1-2, is KAGVTQTPRYLIKTRGQQVTLSCSPISGHRSVSWYQQTPGQGLQFLFEYFSETQRNKGNFPGRFSGRQFSNSRSEMNVSTLELGDSALYLCASSLETGRKNGYTFGSGTRLTVV.

This clone was seen many times. V and J are TRBV5-6 and TRBJ2-5, with TRBD2 as a possible D gene (5 bases). The CDR3 has 12 residues. The germline V gene encodes CDR1 SGHDT and CDR2 YYEEEE. V was trimmed by 2 bases and J by 9 bases, leaving 11 bases between them. The CDR3 nucleotides read TGTGCCAGCAGCTTACTAGACTCGGCCCAGTACTTC. Translation: CASSLLDSAQYF.

This clone is labeled as medium-sized. The V gene is TRBV5-1, the J gene TRBJ2-1; 7 bases map to TRBD2. This CDR3 comprises 15 residues. Germline CDR1 and CDR2: SGHRS and YFSETQ. V trimming: 0 bases; J trimming: 7 bases; junction bases outside the gene matches: 7. The CDR3 loop is CASSLAPGLMNEQFF. CDR3 nucleotides: TGCGCCAGCAGCTTGGCTCCGGGACTAATGAATGAGCAGTTCTTC. The full variable domain, its missing parts supplied by reference TRBV5-1 and TRBJ2-1, is KAGVTQTPRYLIKTRGQQVTLSCSPISGHRSVSWYQQTPGQGLQFLFEYFSETQRNKGNFPGRFSGRQFSNSRSEMNVSTLELGDSALYLCASSLAPGLMNEQFFGPGTRLTVL.

J is TRBJ1-6 and V is TRBV6-1; 7 nucleotides agree with TRBD1. Trimming removed 3 bases from V and 2 bases from J; junction bases left unmatched: 4. The CDR3 covers 16 residues. Germline V CDR1 and CDR2: MNHNS, SASEGT. The CDR3, as DNA: TGTGCCAGCAGTGACAGGGGGATTACCTATAATTCACCCCTCCACTTT. It specifies CASSDRGITYNSPLHF.

This clone rates as medium-sized. The chain employs TRBV30 and TRBJ2-7; 8 bases map to TRBD2. The J segment lost 9 bases and the V segment lost 0 bases, leaving 4 bases of the junction unmatched. The CDR3 has 12 amino acids. Germline CDR1 GTSNPN, CDR2 SVGIG (reference sequence). CDR3 bases: TGTGCCTGGAGTGTACGGGGGGGACGGCAGTACTTC. Translating gives CAWSVRGGRQYF.

This clone was seen a handful of times. The chain employs TRBV6-2 or TRBV6-3 and TRBJ2-6; D is uncertain. The CDR3 has 14 amino acids. Trimming took 2 bases from V and 0 from J, leaving 2 bases between them. From germline, CDR1 is MNHEY and CDR2 SVGEGT. CDR3 bases: TGTGCCAGCAGTTACAACTCTGGGGCCAACGTCCTGACTTTC. Protein product: CASSYNSGANVLTF.

This clone showed up many times. The CDR3 sequence: CASSLGLAEETQYF. The DNA for the CDR3 is TGTGCCAGCAGTTTGGGTCTAGCGGAAGAGACCCAGTACTTC. The chain links TRBV27 to TRBJ2-5; 7 nucleotides align to TRBD2. Looked up from germline, CDR1 is MNHEY and CDR2 is SMNVEV (reference sequence). This CDR3 comprises 14 residues. The J segment lost 3 bases and the V segment lost 3 bases, leaving 4 bases of the junction unmatched.

There are a few counts of this clone. The chain couples TRBV19 to TRBJ2-7, with unresolved D. V dropped 5 bases and J dropped 3 bases, with 14 bases sitting between them. The CDR3 spans 14 residues. CDR1 is LNHDA, CDR2 SQIVND, per germline (reference sequence). The CDR3 here is CASSSPGRSYEQYF. CDR3 DNA: TGTGCCAGTAGTTCCCCGGGCAGGAGCTACGAGCAGTACTTC.

This clone qualifies as medium-sized. The chain is built from TRBV24-1 and TRBJ2-3; TRBD1 or TRBD2 may be the D gene (5 bases each). There are 15 residues in the CDR3. The V end was cut by 9 bases, the J end by 3 bases, with 18 bases between. Looked up from germline, CDR1 is KGHDR and CDR2 is SFDVKD. For the CDR3, the DNA is TGTGCCACCTCCGACCGGGACCTGGTTACAGATACGCAGTATTTT. It translates to CATSDRDLVTDTQYF.

This clone is labeled medium-sized (0.01 to 0.1%). The chain employs TRBV12-3 or TRBV12-4 and TRBJ2-5, with TRBD1 identical over 7 bases. The CDR3 sequence is 13 residues long. V was clipped by 7 bases and J by 4 bases; unmatched bases: 6. The CDR3: CASTDRAGETQYF. The CDR3 nucleotides are TGTGCCAGCACCGACAGGGCCGGAGAGACCCAGTACTTC.

Within the sample, this clone is medium-sized (0.01 to 0.1%). This sequence joins TRBV7-6 and TRBJ2-5; TRBD2 agrees at 9 bases. J was trimmed by 4 bases and V by 2 bases; bases with no gene match: 5. This CDR3 contains 15 residues. Germline CDR1 SGHVS, CDR2 FNYEAQ. CDR3 sequence reads: CASSLRTSVRETQYF. The CDR3 DNA sequence: TGTGCCAGCAGCTTACGGACTAGCGTGAGAGAGACCCAGTACTTC.

The chain couples TRBV12-3 or TRBV12-4 to TRBJ2-2, with TRBD1 as a possible D gene (5 bases). V was clipped by 3 bases and J by 7 bases, with 6 bases between them. CDR3 size: 12 residues. Written as DNA, the CDR3 is TGTGCCAGCAGTTTTACAGGCGGGGAGCTGTTTTTT. Amino acid sequence: CASSFTGGELFF.

This clone was recorded a few times. Written as DNA, the CDR3 is TGTGCCAGCATTCCCTCGCCAGGCTACGAGCAGTACTTC. Its protein is CASIPSPGYEQYF. J is TRBJ2-7 and V is TRBV28, with D hard to call. Germline values: CDR1 MDHEN, CDR2 SYDVKM. Trimming shortened V by 7 bases and J by 3 bases, and 13 bases separated the two germline ends. The CDR3 covers 13 residues.

The genes are TRBV15 and TRBJ1-2; TRBD1 matches 10 bases. Germline V CDR1 and CDR2: LNHNV, YYDKDF (reference sequence). V lost 0 bases and J lost 7; bases outside the gene matches: 5. This CDR3 is built from 15 residues. This CDR3 is CATSRDLGQGTGYTF. CDR3 DNA sequence: TGTGCCACCAGCAGAGATCTGGGACAGGGGACTGGCTACACCTTC.

There are many counts of this clone. V is TRBV20-1 and J is TRBJ1-4; tentative D call: TRBD1 (6 bases). Trimming stripped 6 bases from V and 8 bases from J, with 16 bases between. Germline V gives CDR1 DFQATT, CDR2 SNEGSKA (reference sequence). The CDR3 is 13 amino acids. The CDR3: CSAWGAGEEKLFF. The CDR3 DNA reads TGCAGTGCGTGGGGGGCAGGGGAAGAAAAACTGTTTTTT.

This clone appeared a few times. The chain employs TRBV6-1 and TRBJ2-1; TRBD2 matches 8 bases. With V trimmed by 5 bases and J by 6 bases, 0 bases remained unmatched. There are 12 residues in the CDR3. Germline CDR1 is MNHNS and CDR2 is SASEGT. The CDR3 loop reads CASSRGGNEQFF. DNA for the CDR3: TGTGCCAGCAGTCGGGGGGGCAATGAGCAGTTCTTC.

V and J are TRBV27 and TRBJ1-1, with 7 bases that match TRBD1. V shed 5 bases, J shed 5 bases, and the junction held 11 bases outside the gene matches. Germline V gene data show CDR1 as MNHEY and CDR2 as SMNVEV (reference sequence). The CDR3 covers 15 residues. As DNA, the CDR3 is TGTGCCAGCAGTCCAAGGACAGGTTTGGGGACTGAAGCTTTCTTT. This sequence encodes CASSPRTGLGTEAFF.

The chain couples TRBV6-1 to TRBJ2-5, with D possibly called TRBD1 or TRBD2 (5 bases each). The CDR3 extends over 16 amino acids. CDR1 and CDR2 (germline): MNHNS, SASEGT. Trimming removed 7 bases from V and 2 bases from J, with 20 bases in between. The CDR3 loop reads CASTPGPVAAQETQYF. In nucleotides, the CDR3 is TGTGCCAGCACCCCGGGGCCGGTGGCTGCACAAGAGACCCAGTACTTC.

In its sample, this clone ranks as medium-sized. The chain links TRBV9 to TRBJ1-1; D might be TRBD1 (5 bases). Germline CDR1 and CDR2: SGDLS and YYNGEE. CDR3 length equals 14 residues. Trimming stripped 3 bases from V and 2 bases from J, with 11 bases between. This CDR3 reads CASSAGRLNTEAFF. The CDR3 DNA sequence: TGTGCCAGCAGCGCGGGACGGCTCAACACTGAAGCTTTCTTT.

V and J are TRBV20-1 and TRBJ2-7, with 7 positions matching TRBD2. V was pared by 5 bases and J by 7 bases, with 11 bases of the junction left unmatched. Germline assignment: CDR1 DFQATT and CDR2 SNEGSKA (reference sequence). The CDR3 is 13 residues long. The CDR3 sequence is CSAAPWTRGEQYF. The DNA for the CDR3 is TGCAGTGCTGCCCCCTGGACTAGAGGGGAGCAGTACTTC.

This clone appeared many times. A single base separates this from a much larger clone, so it may be a read error. This specimen includes other DNA sequences encoding the same CDR3. This chain links TRBV12-3 or TRBV12-4 with TRBJ2-5; a weak D match, TRBD2 (6 bases). V shed 5 bases and J shed 3 bases, with 13 bases lying between them. The CDR3 totals 14 residues. The CDR3 sequence: CASSLSGGKETQYF. DNA for the CDR3: TGTGCCAGCAGTCTAAGTGGCGGGAAAGAGACCCAGTACTTC.

By its share, this clone is medium-sized. This rearrangement joins TRBV11-2 to TRBJ1-2; D uncertain. This CDR3 has 15 residues. The V end was cut by 0 bases, the J end by 6 bases, with 14 bases between. Per the germline V gene, CDR1 is SGHAT and CDR2 is FQNNGV. The CDR3 spells CASSLDGWRPDGYTF. In DNA, the CDR3 is TGTGCCAGCAGCTTAGACGGGTGGCGGCCCGATGGCTACACCTTC.

This clone appeared many times. The CDR3 reads CAWRTGTSVFLSSYNEQFF. The DNA for the CDR3 is TGTGCCTGGAGAACGGGGACTAGCGTTTTCCTTAGCTCCTACAATGAGCAGTTCTTC. This rearrangement joins TRBV30 to TRBJ2-1, with 10 bases fitting TRBD2. From germline, CDR1 is GTSNPN and CDR2 SVGIG (reference sequence). This CDR3 region has 19 residues. Germline trimming cut 3 bases from V and 0 bases from J; bases unmatched to any gene: 14.

In its sample, this clone was seen many times. This chain connects TRBV5-5 to TRBJ2-7; 8 positions match TRBD1. The CDR3 has 14 amino acids. Germline V gene data show CDR1 as SGHKS and CDR2 as YYEKEE (reference sequence). Trimming at V came to 4 bases and at J to 3 bases, leaving 6 bases not matched to a gene. The DNA for the CDR3 is TGTGCCAGCAGCACGGACAGGGTCTTCTACGAGCAGTACTTC. As protein: CASSTDRVFYEQYF.

This clone showed up just a few times. The chain carries TRBV10-1 and TRBJ2-5, with D possibly being TRBD2 (6 bases). V was cut by 6 bases and J by 2 bases, with 10 bases left in between. The germline CDR1 and CDR2 sequences are WNHNN and SYGVQD (reference sequence). The CDR3 is made up of 13 amino acids. CDR3 nucleotides: TGCGCCAGCAGCGGGGGAATTCAAGAGACCCAGTACTTC. Its translation: CASSGGIQETQYF.